These 27 T cell receptor beta chains were all obtained from the same sample, sequenced in a study of identical twins. TCRdb re-analysed the 5' RACE reads in MiXCR, keeping a single row per CDR3 protein. The table records 150,000 or so distinct CDR3 sequences, under 4.5% of them present only once. The sequencing sample was made of memory T cells sorted from blood. These receptors were obtained from a man between 18 and 29 years old in good health.

This clonotype was recorded many times. The rearrangement joins TRBV6-1 to TRBJ1-1, with 8 bases aligning to TRBD1. The CDR3 contains 14 residues. V was pared by 6 bases and J by 1 base, with 4 bases of the junction left unmatched. Germline V gene lookup returns CDR1 MNHNS and CDR2 SASEGT. CDR3 sequence (DNA): TGTGCCAGCAGCGACAGGGGCCCGAACACTGAAGCTTTCTTT. Translating it yields CASSDRGPNTEAFF.

This clonotype was counted at least ten times. The V call is TRBV20-1, the J call TRBJ2-5, with D possibly being TRBD1 or TRBD2 (5 bases each). Germline V gene lookup returns CDR1 DFQATT and CDR2 SNEGSKA (reference sequence). The CDR3 sequence is 16 residues long. Trimming removed 1 base from V and 6 bases from J, with 21 bases in between. DNA for the CDR3: TGCAGTGCTAGAGCATCCGGGACCGCATCCCCGCAGACCCAGTACTTC. Translated: CSARASGTASPQTQYF.

This clonotype was seen ten or more times. The rearrangement uses TRBV6-1 and TRBJ2-3; perhaps TRBD1 as D (5 bases). Germline CDR1 is MNHNS and CDR2 is SASEGT. The CDR3 loop spans 13 amino acids. V dropped 6 bases and J dropped 1 base, with 8 bases sitting between them. The CDR3 region has the DNA TGTGCCAGCAGGCAGGGCGGCACAGATACGCAGTATTTT. Amino acid sequence: CASRQGGTDTQYF.

This clonotype has a count of ten or more. The V gene is TRBV3-1, the J gene TRBJ2-1; TRBD2 matches at 14 bases. CDR1 LGHDT and CDR2 YNNKEL come from the germline V gene (reference sequence). CDR3 length: 15 amino acids. V shed 1 base, J shed 9 bases, and the junction held 2 bases outside the gene matches. The CDR3 region is CASSQAGTSGSEQFF. CDR3 nucleotides: TGTGCCAGCAGCCAAGCCGGGACTAGCGGGAGTGAGCAGTTCTTC.

The chain carries TRBV28 and TRBJ2-7, with D possibly TRBD2 on 5 matching bases. Germline CDR1 is MDHEN and CDR2 is SYDVKM. This CDR3 is built from 13 residues. Trimming cost V 8 bases and J 5 bases, with 16 bases left between them. The CDR3 sequence: CASLTASTHEQYF. CDR3 sequence (DNA): TGTGCCAGCCTTACCGCTAGCACCCACGAGCAGTACTTC.

This clonotype was observed many times. CDR3 region: CSVLGQGHYEQYF. CDR3 DNA: TGCAGCGTCCTGGGACAGGGTCATTACGAGCAGTACTTC. V and J are TRBV29-1 and TRBJ2-7, with TRBD1 matching over 9 bases. Germline CDR1 is SQVTM and CDR2 is ANQGSEA. J lost 4 bases, V lost 6 bases, and 7 bases had no gene match. This CDR3 contains 13 residues.

This clonotype was recorded at least ten times. The chain combines TRBV6-1 with TRBJ2-2; 10 bases agree with TRBD1. CDR1 and CDR2 (germline): MNHNS, SASEGT. V gave up 7 bases and J gave up 4 bases; unmatched junction bases: 6. The CDR3 runs 15 residues. CDR3 bases: TGTGCCAGCAATGACAGGGGGCGCGGCACCGGGGAGCTGTTTTTT. It specifies CASNDRGRGTGELFF.

Many counts were recorded for this clonotype. V is TRBV3-1 and J is TRBJ2-7, with D hard to call. CDR1 and CDR2 from the germline V gene are LGHDT and YNNKEL (reference sequence). The CDR3 has 11 residues. V lost 4 bases, J lost 5 bases, and 6 bases lay in between. The CDR3 region has the DNA TGTGCCAGCAGCCGGACGGACGAGCAGTACTTC. As protein: CASSRTDEQYF.

This clonotype has ten or more counts. V and J are TRBV5-1 and TRBJ2-5; D remains ambiguous. Germline lookup yields CDR1 SGHRS and CDR2 YFSETQ. V was cut by 7 bases and J by 2 bases, with 18 bases left in between. The CDR3 consists of 15 residues. CDR3 sequence: CASGPRPAAQETQYF. The DNA for the CDR3 is TGCGCCAGCGGCCCCAGGCCGGCTGCACAAGAGACCCAGTACTTC. Looking up the rest from reference TRBV5-1 and TRBJ2-5 gives the full variable domain: KAGVTQTPRYLIKTRGQQVTLSCSPISGHRSVSWYQQTPGQGLQFLFEYFSETQRNKGNFPGRFSGRQFSNSRSEMNVSTLELGDSALYLCASGPRPAAQETQYFGPGTRLLVL.

This clonotype was observed at least ten times. The chain employs TRBV9 and TRBJ2-1, with D tentatively TRBD1 (7 bases). The V gene's germline CDR1 is SGDLS and CDR2 YYNGEE. The CDR3 totals 14 residues. V lost 10 bases and J lost 8, with 22 bases in between. The CDR3 DNA follows: TGTGCCTCTCAGACAGGGAGGATTCTAGATGAGCAGTTCTTC. Its protein is CASQTGRILDEQFF.

Many counts were recorded for this clonotype. The chain recombines TRBV7-2 with TRBJ2-3; 7 nucleotides align to TRBD1. Germline CDR1 and CDR2: SGHTA and FQGNSA. The CDR3 has 14 amino acids. The V and J ends lost 6 bases and 5 bases, in that order; junction bases with no gene match: 8. This chain's CDR3 is CASRPTGTGDTQYF. CDR3 DNA sequence: TGTGCCAGCAGGCCGACAGGGACCGGAGATACGCAGTATTTT.

This clonotype occurred many times. The V and J genes are TRBV4-3 and TRBJ2-1; 8 bases are a match to TRBD2. V lost 0 bases, J lost 0 bases, and 7 bases stayed unmatched. The CDR3 covers 18 residues. Germline lookup yields CDR1 LGHNA and CDR2 YSLEER. Here the CDR3 reads CASSQEGGRQSSYNEQFF. CDR3 DNA: TGCGCCAGCAGCCAAGAGGGCGGGAGGCAATCCTCCTACAATGAGCAGTTCTTC.

The chain uses TRBV11-2 and TRBJ2-3; 12 nucleotides agree with TRBD2. Looked up from germline, CDR1 is SGHAT and CDR2 is FQNNGV. The length of the CDR3 is 14 residues. Trimming at V came to 5 bases and at J to 7 bases, leaving 4 bases not matched to a gene. In DNA, the CDR3 is TGTGCCAGCAGCCCTAGCGGGAGGGCCCATACGCAGTATTTT. This gives the protein CASSPSGRAHTQYF.

This clonotype was recorded at least ten times. The chain employs TRBV27 and TRBJ2-3; 16 nucleotides align to TRBD2. Germline V gives CDR1 MNHEY, CDR2 SMNVEV (reference sequence). V dropped 3 bases and J dropped 3; count of bases not matched to a gene: 6. The CDR3 runs to 18 residues. The CDR3 region is CASSFDGTSGRGTDTQYF. The CDR3 nucleotides read TGTGCCAGCAGTTTCGATGGGACTAGCGGGAGGGGGACAGATACGCAGTATTTT.

This clonotype occurred many times. The rearrangement uses TRBV5-4 and TRBJ1-1; D might be TRBD1 (6 bases). V was pared by 0 bases and J by 1 base, with 7 bases between. The CDR3 runs to 14 residues. CDR1 and CDR2 (germline): SGHNT, YYREEE (reference sequence). CDR3 DNA sequence: TGTGCCAGCAGCTTGGTGGGGGCGAACACTGAAGCTTTCTTT. It is translated as CASSLVGANTEAFF.

V and J are TRBV30 and TRBJ1-5; D possibly corresponds to TRBD1 (5 bases). Germline V CDR1 and CDR2: GTSNPN, SVGIG (reference sequence). Trimming stripped 4 bases from V and 7 bases from J, with 14 bases between. The CDR3 has 13 amino acids. The CDR3, as DNA: TGTGCCTGGACACCCGGGGCAAAGCAGCCCCAGCATTTT. Its protein is CAWTPGAKQPQHF.

This clonotype has at least ten counts. This chain connects TRBV7-2 to TRBJ1-1, with 7 bases matching TRBD1. CDR1 and CDR2 from the germline V gene are SGHTA and FQGNSA. V trimming: 5 bases; J trimming: 0 bases; junction bases outside the gene matches: 9. This CDR3 is 16 amino acids long. Here the CDR3 reads CASSPIPGQMNTEAFF. CDR3 bases: TGTGCCAGCAGCCCGATACCGGGACAGATGAACACTGAAGCTTTCTTT.

This clonotype has at least ten counts. V usage is TRBV7-9 and J usage is TRBJ1-6, with unresolved D. Germline V gives CDR1 SEHNR, CDR2 FQNEAQ (reference sequence). This CDR3 comprises 14 residues. Trimming left V 5 bases short and J 7 bases short, with 12 bases between. The CDR3 loop is CASSPPPGNSPLHF. The CDR3 bases are TGTGCCAGCAGCCCGCCCCCGGGCAATTCACCCCTCCACTTT.

This clonotype was counted a few times. J is TRBJ2-1 and V is TRBV20-1; 12 bases are a match to TRBD2. V gave up 6 bases and J gave up 3 bases; unmatched junction bases: 12. This CDR3 comprises 17 residues. CDR1 and CDR2 (germline): DFQATT, SNEGSKA (reference sequence). CDR3: CSANPTSGSGFYNEQFF. The CDR3 DNA reads TGCAGTGCCAACCCGACTAGCGGGAGTGGTTTCTACAATGAGCAGTTCTTC.

In this sample, this clonotype turned up many times. The J gene is TRBJ1-5, the V gene TRBV30; TRBD1 might be the D (5 bases). CDR1 and CDR2 (germline): GTSNPN, SVGIG (reference sequence). V lost 2 bases to trimming and J lost 6 bases, with 14 bases between them. CDR3 size: 14 residues. In DNA form, the CDR3 reads TGTGCCTGGAGTAAGGGGACGGTGGGTCAGCCCCAGCATTTT. This codes for CAWSKGTVGQPQHF.

This clonotype was counted ten times or more. The gene calls are TRBV12-3 or TRBV12-4 and TRBJ1-2, with 7 bases identical to TRBD1. This CDR3 is built from 14 residues. With V trimmed by 6 bases and J by 4 bases, 8 bases remained unmatched. This CDR3 reads CASSPDRHLYGYTF. The DNA for the CDR3 is TGTGCCAGCAGCCCGGACAGGCACCTCTATGGCTACACCTTC.

There are many counts of this clonotype. The chain recombines TRBV5-1 with TRBJ2-5, with TRBD2 matching over 12 bases. Trimming removed 7 bases from V and 5 bases from J; junction bases left unmatched: 9. Germline values: CDR1 SGHRS, CDR2 YFSETQ. This CDR3 contains 15 residues. The CDR3 DNA reads TGCGCCAGCGGGACTAGCGGGTCGAGAGTCGAGACCCAGTACTTC. Its protein product is CASGTSGSRVETQYF.

At least ten counts were recorded for this clonotype. V is TRBV27 and J is TRBJ1-1; weak D call: TRBD1 (6 bases). V lost 2 bases, J lost 2 bases, and 9 bases lay in between. The CDR3 is made up of 14 amino acids. Per germline, CDR1 MNHEY and CDR2 SMNVEV (reference sequence). CDR3 coding DNA: TGTGCCAGCAGTTTACTACAGGGAAACACTGAAGCTTTCTTT. This sequence encodes CASSLLQGNTEAFF.

This clonotype has a count of ten or more. This chain links TRBV4-3 with TRBJ2-3; D perhaps matches TRBD2 (6 bases). Trimming took 1 base from V and 8 from J, leaving 16 bases between them. CDR3 length equals 15 residues. Germline V gene data show CDR1 as LGHNA and CDR2 as YSLEER. In DNA form, the CDR3 reads TGCGCCAGCAGCCAAGGGGCGGGGACGTTGAGTACGCAGTATTTT. Amino acids: CASSQGAGTLSTQYF.

The table lists this clonotype with many counts. The chain couples TRBV12-3 or TRBV12-4 to TRBJ1-1, with D perhaps TRBD1 (6 bases). V was shortened by 5 bases and J by 8 bases, with 12 bases between the two germline ends. CDR3 length equals 12 residues. As DNA, the CDR3 is TGTGCCAGCAGTCCACGCGGACAGGAAGCTTTCTTT. It specifies CASSPRGQEAFF.

The V and J genes are TRBV7-2 and TRBJ1-6; possibly TRBD1 for D (5 bases). Germline V CDR1 and CDR2: SGHTA, FQGNSA. V was pared by 3 bases and J by 8 bases, with 11 bases between. There are 14 residues in the CDR3. The CDR3 loop is CASSFQGGDSPLHF. In DNA form, the CDR3 reads TGTGCCAGCAGCTTCCAGGGCGGGGATTCACCCCTCCACTTT.

This clonotype was seen many times. V and J are TRBV12-3 or TRBV12-4 and TRBJ2-3; D gene unclear. The V gene lost 2 bases and the J gene lost 5 bases, with 5 bases spanning the gap. The CDR3 runs 12 residues. The CDR3 is CASSLWGDTQYF. The CDR3 coding sequence is TGTGCCAGCAGTTTATGGGGAGATACGCAGTATTTT.